This entry features one TCR beta chain sequence. The antigen remains unidentified. The sample originates from a study of radiotherapy plus CTLA-4 blockade in lung cancer. Broader study findings: Early clone dynamics of blood T cells, plus interferon-beta, reportedly predicted response best. Once radiotherapy plus ipilimumab had been given, TCR clones derived from tumor expanded in blood.

CDR1 MNHNY and CDR2 SVGAGI come from the germline V gene (reference sequence). The junction had 10 bases not matched to a gene; V was cut back by 9 bases and J by 4 bases. CDR3 length equals 14 residues. TCRdb keeps only in-frame clones here, not all; method: immunoSEQ multiplex PCR. The sample contains some 80,000 clones, 60% to 85% of which appear only once. This TCR was sampled from a human donor with non-small cell lung cancer whose response to radiotherapy plus ipilimumab could not be evaluated. Some clones in this sample may be carry-over from other donors' samples. The sequencing here drew on peripheral blood, taken from a patient treated with radiotherapy plus ipilimumab. The J gene is TRBJ2-5, the V gene TRBV6-6; 8 bases map to TRBD1. The CDR3 protein is CASTGQVGGETQYF. In nucleotides, the CDR3 is TGTGCCAGTACGGGACAGGTGGGGGGAGAGACCCAGTACTTC.